The T cell receptor (beta chain) described here comes from a study of blood T cell repertoires in COVID-19. Study details: Samples of COVID-19 (acute and convalescent) were obtained from the United States, Italy and Spain. PBMCs, B-cell-depleted T cells, or T cells were the source of the cDNA or gDNA that made up the material.

Per the authors' pipeline: Nucleated cell number was recorded as an estimate derived from reference gene primer amplification. Assay used: immunoSEQ multiplex PCR; TCRdb lists only in-frame clones, some missing. The DNA was the basis for D and trimming; V, J and clone size are from that table. This table holds tens of thousands of clones, 80% to 85% found once. Germline V CDR1 and CDR2: SGHRS, YFSETQ. The CDR3 spans 15 residues. Unmatched junction bases numbered 4, after V lost 3 bases and J lost 3 bases. This TCR came from a human donor in a cohort sampled during active COVID-19. V usage is TRBV5-1 and J usage is TRBJ1-4, with 8 positions matching TRBD1. Material: peripheral blood. The chain's CDR3 is CASSSTGGANEKLFF. Here the CDR3 DNA reads TGCGCCAGCAGCTCCACAGGGGGGGCTAATGAAAAACTGTTTTTT.